The text below deals with one T cell receptor (beta chain). This likely comes from a read error, as the CDR3 has no conserved phenylalanine or tryptophan at its end. No DNA is shown, since the ends of the CDR3 on it are uncertain; the CDR3 is the one TCRdb lists. These data originate in a study of tumor-infiltrating lymphocytes in glioblastoma multiforme. TCR beta libraries were built from RNA through three nested multiplex PCR rounds using modified ARM-PCR. TCRdb re-derived calls from the multiplex PCR reads in MiXCR, one entry per CDR3 protein. The data show approximately 15,000 distinct CDR3 sequences, roughly 74% seen once. The length of the CDR3 is 15 amino acids, counting both ends. The germline gives CDR1 MNHNS, CDR2 SASEGT.

This sequence was found in a male donor with glioblastoma. The specimen sequenced was brain tumor tissue. The chain recombines TRBV6-1 with TRBJ2-7; the D segment call TRBD1 is taken from the table without a DNA check. CDR3 sequence: CASSEEGRATYEQYL.